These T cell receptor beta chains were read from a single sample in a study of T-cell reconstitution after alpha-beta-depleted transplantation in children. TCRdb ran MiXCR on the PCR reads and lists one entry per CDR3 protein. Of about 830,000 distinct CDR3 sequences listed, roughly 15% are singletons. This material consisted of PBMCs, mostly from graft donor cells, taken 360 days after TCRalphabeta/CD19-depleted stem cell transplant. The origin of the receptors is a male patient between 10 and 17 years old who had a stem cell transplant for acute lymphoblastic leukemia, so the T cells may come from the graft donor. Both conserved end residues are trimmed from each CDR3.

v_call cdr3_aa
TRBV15 ATSRVVAENSPLH
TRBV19 ASSVSRVGGEQF
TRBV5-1 ASSGRWGRDSYEQY
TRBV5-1 ASSSETDTQY
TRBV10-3 AISSVGSRGETQY
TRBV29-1 SVYLADYNEQF
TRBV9 ASNGLAHNEQF
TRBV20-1 SDQGFVNTEAF
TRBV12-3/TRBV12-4 ASRGQPPETQY
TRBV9 ASSVELADTGELF
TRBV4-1 ASSQDWTSGVNEQF
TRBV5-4 ASSLGLAGLTGELF
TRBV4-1 ASSQETGAITTDTQY
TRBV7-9 ASSLKVGMNTEAF
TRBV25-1 ASSEYGAPEAF
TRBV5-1 ASSLEGPPFGKF
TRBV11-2 ASSLISQAINTDTQY
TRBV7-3 ASAASSFKETQY
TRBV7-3 ASSLGASVRETQY
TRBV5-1 ASSRGEQDEYGYT
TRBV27 ASSRLGLAGSEQY
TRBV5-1 ASSSYLTSTEQF
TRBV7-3 ASSLGSFYTDTQY
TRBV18 ASSPVSGQGNTEAF
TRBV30 ASGTSSDEQF
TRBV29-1 SVSPDGYEQY
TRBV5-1 ASSLRAVAPGGRTDTQY
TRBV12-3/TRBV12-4 ASSRQGTVNQPQH
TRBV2 ASSEWDRGETQY
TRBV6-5 ASSYTDTAPYEQY